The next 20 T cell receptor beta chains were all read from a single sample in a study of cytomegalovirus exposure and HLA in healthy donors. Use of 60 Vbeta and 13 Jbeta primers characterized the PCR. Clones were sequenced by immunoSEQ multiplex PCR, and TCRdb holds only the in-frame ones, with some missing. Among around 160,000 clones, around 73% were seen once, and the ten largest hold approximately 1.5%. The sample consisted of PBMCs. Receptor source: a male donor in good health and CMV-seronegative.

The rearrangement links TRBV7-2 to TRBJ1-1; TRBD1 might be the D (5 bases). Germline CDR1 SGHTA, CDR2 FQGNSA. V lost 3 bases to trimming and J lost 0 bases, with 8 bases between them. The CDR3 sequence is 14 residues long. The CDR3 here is CASSLDTVNTEAFF. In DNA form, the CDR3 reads TGTGCCAGCAGCTTGGACACCGTGAACACTGAAGCTTTCTTT. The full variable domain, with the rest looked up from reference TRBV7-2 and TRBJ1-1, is GAGVSQSPSNKVTEKGKDVELRCDPISGHTALYWYRQSLGQGLEFLIYFQGNSAPDKSGLPSDRFSAERTGGSVSTLTIQRTQQEDSAVYLCASSLDTVNTEAFFGQGTRLTVV.

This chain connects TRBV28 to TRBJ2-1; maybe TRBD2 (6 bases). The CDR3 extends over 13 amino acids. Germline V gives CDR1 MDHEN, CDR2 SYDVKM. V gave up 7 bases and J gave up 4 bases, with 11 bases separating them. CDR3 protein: CASTLTSYNEQFF. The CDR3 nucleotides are TGTGCCAGCACCTTGACTAGTTACAATGAGCAGTTCTTC.

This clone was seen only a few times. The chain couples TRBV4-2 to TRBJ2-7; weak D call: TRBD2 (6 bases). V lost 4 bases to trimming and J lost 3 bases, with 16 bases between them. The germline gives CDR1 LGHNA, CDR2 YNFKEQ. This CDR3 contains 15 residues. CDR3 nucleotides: TGTGCCAGCAGCCGAGGGACTCCACCCAACTACGAGCAGTACTTC. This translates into CASSRGTPPNYEQYF.

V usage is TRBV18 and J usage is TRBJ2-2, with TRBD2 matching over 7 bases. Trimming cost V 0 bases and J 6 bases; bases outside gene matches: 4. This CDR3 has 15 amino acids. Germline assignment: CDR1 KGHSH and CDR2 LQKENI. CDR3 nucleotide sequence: TGTGCCAGCTCACCACCCCGGGGAGGGTCCGGGGAGCTGTTTTTT. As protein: CASSPPRGGSGELFF. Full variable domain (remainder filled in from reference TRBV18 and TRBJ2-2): NAGVMQNPRHLVRRRGQEARLRCSPMKGHSHVYWYRQLPEEGLKFMVYLQKENIIDESGMPKERFSAEFPKEGPSILRIQQVVRGDSAAYFCASSPPRGGSGELFFGEGSRLTVL.

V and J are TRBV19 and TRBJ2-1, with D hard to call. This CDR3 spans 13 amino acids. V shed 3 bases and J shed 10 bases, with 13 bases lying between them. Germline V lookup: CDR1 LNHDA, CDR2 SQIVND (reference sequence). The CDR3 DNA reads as TGTGCCAGTAGTATTTTCCCAGTGGAGGAGCAGTTCTTC. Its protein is CASSIFPVEEQFF.

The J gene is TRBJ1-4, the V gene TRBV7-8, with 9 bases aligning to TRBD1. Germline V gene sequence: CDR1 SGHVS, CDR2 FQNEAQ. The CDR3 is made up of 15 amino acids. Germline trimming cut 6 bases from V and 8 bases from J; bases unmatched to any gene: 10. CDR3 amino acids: CASRTSRDREEKLFF. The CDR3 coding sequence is TGTGCCAGCAGAACATCCCGGGACAGGGAGGAAAAACTGTTTTTT.

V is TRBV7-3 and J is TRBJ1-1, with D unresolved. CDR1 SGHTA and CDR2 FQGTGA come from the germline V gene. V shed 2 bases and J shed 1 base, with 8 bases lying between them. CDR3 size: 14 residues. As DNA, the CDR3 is TGTGCCAGCAGCTTATGGCCAACGAACACTGAAGCTTTCTTT. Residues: CASSLWPTNTEAFF.

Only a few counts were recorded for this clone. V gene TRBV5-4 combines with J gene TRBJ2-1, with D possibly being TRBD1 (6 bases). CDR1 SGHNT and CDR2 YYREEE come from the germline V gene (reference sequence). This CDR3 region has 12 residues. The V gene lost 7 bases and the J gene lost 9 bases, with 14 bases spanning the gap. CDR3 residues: CASGGQGGEQFF. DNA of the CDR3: TGTGCCAGCGGGGGCCAAGGGGGTGAGCAGTTCTTC.

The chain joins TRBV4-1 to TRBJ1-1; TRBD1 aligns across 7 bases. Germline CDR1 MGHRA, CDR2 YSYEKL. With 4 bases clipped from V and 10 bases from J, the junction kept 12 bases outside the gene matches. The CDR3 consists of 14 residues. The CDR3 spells CASSRERDSGIAFF. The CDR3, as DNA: TGCGCCAGCAGCCGCGAACGGGACAGCGGCATAGCTTTCTTT.

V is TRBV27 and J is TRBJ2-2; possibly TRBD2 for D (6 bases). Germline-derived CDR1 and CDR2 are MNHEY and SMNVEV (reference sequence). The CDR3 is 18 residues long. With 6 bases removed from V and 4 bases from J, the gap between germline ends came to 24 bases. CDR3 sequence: CASSLIWRGLRGTGELFF. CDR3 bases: TGTGCCAGCAGCCTTATCTGGAGGGGCTTAAGAGGCACCGGGGAGCTGTTTTTT.

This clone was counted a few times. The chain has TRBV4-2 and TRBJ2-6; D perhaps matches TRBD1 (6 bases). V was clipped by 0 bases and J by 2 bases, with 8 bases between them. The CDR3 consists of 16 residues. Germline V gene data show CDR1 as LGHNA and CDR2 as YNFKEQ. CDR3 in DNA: TGTGCCAGCAGCCAAGATGGGGGCGCTGGGGCCAACGTCCTGACTTTC. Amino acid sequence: CASSQDGGAGANVLTF.

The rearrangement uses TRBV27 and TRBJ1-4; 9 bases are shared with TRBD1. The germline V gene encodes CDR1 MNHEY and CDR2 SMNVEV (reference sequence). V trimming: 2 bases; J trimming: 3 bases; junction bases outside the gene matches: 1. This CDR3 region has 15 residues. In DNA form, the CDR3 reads TGTGCCAGCAGTTTAGGGACAGGGTCTAATGAAAAACTGTTTTTT. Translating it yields CASSLGTGSNEKLFF.

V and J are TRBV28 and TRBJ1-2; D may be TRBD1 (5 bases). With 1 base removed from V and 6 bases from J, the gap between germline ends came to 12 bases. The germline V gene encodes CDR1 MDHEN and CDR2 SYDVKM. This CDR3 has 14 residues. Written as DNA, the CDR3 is TGTGCCAGCAGTTTATTCGGGGGGTCTGATGGCTACACCTTC. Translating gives CASSLFGGSDGYTF.

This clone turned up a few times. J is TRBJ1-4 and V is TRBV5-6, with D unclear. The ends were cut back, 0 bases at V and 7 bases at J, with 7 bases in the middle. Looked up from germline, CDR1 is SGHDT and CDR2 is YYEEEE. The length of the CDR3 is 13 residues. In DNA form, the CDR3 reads TGTGCCAGCAGCTTGGCTCCTCGTGAAAAACTGTTTTTT. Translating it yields CASSLAPREKLFF.

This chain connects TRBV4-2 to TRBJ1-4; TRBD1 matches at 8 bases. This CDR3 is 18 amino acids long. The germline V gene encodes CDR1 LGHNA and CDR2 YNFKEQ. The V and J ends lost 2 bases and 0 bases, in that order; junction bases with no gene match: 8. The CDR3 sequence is CASSQPGTGIATNEKLFF. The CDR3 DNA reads TGTGCCAGCAGCCAACCCGGGACAGGAATTGCAACTAATGAAAAACTGTTTTTT.

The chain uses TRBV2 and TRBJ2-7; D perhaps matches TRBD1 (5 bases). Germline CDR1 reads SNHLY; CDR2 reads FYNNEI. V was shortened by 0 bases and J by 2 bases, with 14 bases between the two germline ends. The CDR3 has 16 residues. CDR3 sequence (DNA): TGTGCCAGCAGTGAAGCGCTTCTTGGCAGGGCCTACGAGCAGTACTTC. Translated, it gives CASSEALLGRAYEQYF. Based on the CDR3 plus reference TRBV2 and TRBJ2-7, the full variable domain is EPEVTQTPSHQVTQMGQEVILRCVPISNHLYFYWYRQILGQKVEFLVSFYNNEISEKSEIFDDQFSVERPDGSNFTLKIRSTKLEDSAMYFCASSEALLGRAYEQYFGPGTRLTVT.

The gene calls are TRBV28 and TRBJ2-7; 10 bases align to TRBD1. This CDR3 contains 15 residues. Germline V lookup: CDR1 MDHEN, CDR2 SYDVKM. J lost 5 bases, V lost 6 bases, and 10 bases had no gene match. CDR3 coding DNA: TGTGCCAGCAGAGAGACAGGGGGCCTGAGAGACGAGCAGTACTTC. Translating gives CASRETGGLRDEQYF. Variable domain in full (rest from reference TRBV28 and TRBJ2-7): DVKVTQSSRYLVKRTGEKVFLECVQDMDHENMFWYRQDPGLGLRLIYFSYDVKMKEKGDIPEGYSVSREKKERFSLILESASTNQTSMYLCASRETGGLRDEQYFGPGTRLTVT.

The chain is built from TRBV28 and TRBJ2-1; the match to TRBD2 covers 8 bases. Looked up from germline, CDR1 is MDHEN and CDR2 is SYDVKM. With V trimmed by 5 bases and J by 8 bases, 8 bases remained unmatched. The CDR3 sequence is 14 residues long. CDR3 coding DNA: TGTGCCAGCAGTACGATGGACGGGAGGGATGAGCAGTTCTTC. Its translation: CASSTMDGRDEQFF.

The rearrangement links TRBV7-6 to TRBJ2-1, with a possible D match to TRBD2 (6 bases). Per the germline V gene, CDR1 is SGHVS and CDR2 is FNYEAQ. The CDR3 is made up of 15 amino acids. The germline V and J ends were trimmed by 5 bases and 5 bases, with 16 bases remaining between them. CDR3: CASSPEGLSNNEQFF. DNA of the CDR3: TGTGCCAGCAGCCCGGAGGGACTTAGTAACAATGAGCAGTTCTTC.

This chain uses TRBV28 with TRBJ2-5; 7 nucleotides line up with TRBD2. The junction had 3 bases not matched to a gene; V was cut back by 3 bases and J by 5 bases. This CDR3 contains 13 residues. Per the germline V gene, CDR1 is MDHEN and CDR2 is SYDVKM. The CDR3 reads CASSLGGRETQYF. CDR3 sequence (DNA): TGTGCCAGCAGTTTGGGAGGGCGGGAGACCCAGTACTTC.